This T cell receptor (beta chain) was identified in a study of cytomegalovirus exposure and HLA in healthy donors. Study-level points and caveats: What TCR beta sequences reportedly achieved was accurate prediction of HLA-A and HLA-B alleles in most subjects.

This CDR3 contains 14 residues. The V end was cut by 4 bases, the J end by 2 bases, with 12 bases between. Germline CDR1 MNHEY, CDR2 SMNVEV (reference sequence). In regard to this clone: Antigen unknown.

It was with 60 Vbeta and 13 Jbeta primers that the PCR ran. Assay used: immunoSEQ multiplex PCR; TCRdb lists only in-frame clones, some missing. The sample lists 150,000 to 200,000 clones; roughly 79% were seen once. Healthy bone marrow donors formed the donor group. This sequence was found in a woman aged 18-29 years in good health and CMV-seropositive. The rearrangement uses TRBV27 and TRBJ2-7; tentatively, D is TRBD2 (5 bases). Specimen: PBMCs. The DNA of the CDR3 is TGTGCCAGCAGTTCCGCGGGCCTCACCTACGAGCAGTACTTC. Amino acid sequence: CASSSAGLTYEQYF.